These T cell receptor beta chains were read from a single sample in a study of CD8+ T cells in alopecia areata. Clones were sequenced by immunoSEQ multiplex PCR, and TCRdb holds only the in-frame ones, with some missing. The sample shows 150,000 to 200,000 clones, roughly 66% of them seen only once. This sample comprised CD4+ T cells sorted from blood, obtained at week 24, from a patient treated with tofacitinib. The receptors come from a human donor with alopecia areata. The CDR3 runs from the conserved cysteine through the conserved F or W. A D gene is named only where the DNA matches it firmly. Clone size is stated in some rows and not others, as once, few, many or a class when expanded.

d_call j_call clone_size v_call cdr3_nt cdr3_aa
TRBD1 TRBJ1-6 few TRBV4-1 TGCGCCAGCAGCCAAGTTCCGGGACAGGGACATTCACCCCTCCACTTT CASSQVPGQGHSPLHF
TRBD1 TRBJ2-7 NA TRBV30 TGTGCCTGGAGCCAGGGGGCTTCCTACGAGCAGTACTTC CAWSQGASYEQYF
NA TRBJ1-2 NA TRBV15 TGTGCCACCAGCAGAGAAAGGGGAATCCACTATGGCTACACCTTC CATSRERGIHYGYTF
NA TRBJ2-7 NA TRBV5-4 TGTGCCAGCAGCTTGGAGGGACTTAGGGGGTACGAGCAGTACTTC CASSLEGLRGYEQYF
NA TRBJ1-2 NA TRBV4-1 TGCGCCAGCAGCCCCATAGTCGGGACCTCGGTTGGCTACACCTTC CASSPIVGTSVGYTF
NA TRBJ2-1 few TRBV19 TGTGCCAGTCGGCCAGGTGGGGGCAATGAGCAGTTCTTC CASRPGGGNEQFF
NA TRBJ2-7 NA TRBV29-1 TGCAGCGTTCTCGGGCCTCTCGAGCAGTACTTC CSVLGPLEQYF
NA TRBJ1-4 few TRBV2 TGTGCCAGCAGTGATCGGGGGGCCGGTAATGAAAAACTGTTTTTT CASSDRGAGNEKLFF
NA TRBJ2-1 few TRBV11-3 TGTGCCAGCAGCCTACGATTGAATGAGCAGTTCTTC CASSLRLNEQFF
NA TRBJ1-5 NA TRBV7-9 TGTGCCAGCAGCTCGGGGATGGGCAATCAGCCCCAGCATTTT CASSSGMGNQPQHF
NA TRBJ2-1 NA TRBV7-2 TGTGCCAGCAGCACCCCAGGAGAGCAGTTCTTC CASSTPGEQFF
NA TRBJ2-7 NA TRBV7-2 TGTGCCAGCAGCTTAACGTCTGGGGACGGGTCCTACGAGCAGTACTTC CASSLTSGDGSYEQYF
NA TRBJ1-5 NA TRBV6-1 TGTGCCAGCAGTGCTTATAGCAATCAGCCCCAGCATTTT CASSAYSNQPQHF
TRBD1 TRBJ1-5 few TRBV7-2 TGTGCCAGCAGCCCAAGACAGGGTAGGCAGCCCCAGCATTTT CASSPRQGRQPQHF
NA TRBJ1-2 NA TRBV7-2 TGTGCCAGCAGCCCGCTAGATCGAGGCTACACCTTC CASSPLDRGYTF
NA TRBJ1-1 few TRBV30 TGTGCCTGGAGTGTATGGAGGAGCACTGAAGCTTTCTTT CAWSVWRSTEAFF
TRBD1 TRBJ1-2 NA TRBV29-1 TGCAGCGTTGGTGGGACAGGGATCTATGGCTACACCTTC CSVGGTGIYGYTF
NA TRBJ2-5 many TRBV7-2 TGTGCCAGCAGCCGGACACGGGTTCAAGAGACCCAGTACTTC CASSRTRVQETQYF
NA TRBJ1-1 few TRBV30 TGTGCCTGGGCAGGAGGGAGGGGGACTGAAGCTTTCTTT CAWAGGRGTEAFF
NA TRBJ2-3 NA TRBV30 TGTGCCTGGGGCGGGGAAGAGAATGAGATCACAGATACGCAGTATTTT CAWGGEENEITDTQYF
TRBD1 TRBJ1-2 once TRBV5-1 TGCGCCAGCAGCTTCCAGGGACAGGGGAATGGCTACACCTTC CASSFQGQGNGYTF
NA TRBJ2-3 NA TRBV7-2 TGTGCCAGCAGCTTAGGGGTGGACACTAGCACAGATACGCAGTATTTT CASSLGVDTSTDTQYF
NA TRBJ2-2 NA TRBV4-3 TGCGCCAGCAGCCAAGATACGAGGGGGGGAACCGGGGAGCTGTTTTTT CASSQDTRGGTGELFF
NA TRBJ2-1 many TRBV5-4 TGTGCCAGCAGCTTGGTAGGTTATGAGCAGTTCTTC CASSLVGYEQFF
NA TRBJ2-3 NA TRBV9 TGTGCCAGCAGCGTAGCTGGTACGGGGAGATCGCAGTATTTT CASSVAGTGRSQYF
NA TRBJ2-3 once TRBV12-5 TGTGCTAGTGGTCCCTCCGATACGCAGTATTTT CASGPSDTQYF
NA TRBJ1-5 few TRBV7-2 TGTGCCAGCAGCTTGGCTGGGGGCGGTGTTGCGAATCAGCCCCAGCATTTT CASSLAGGGVANQPQHF
TRBD2 TRBJ2-1 NA TRBV30 TGTGCCTGGAAAAGGAAGCGGGGGCCCGCCTACAATGAGCAGTTCTTC CAWKRKRGPAYNEQFF
NA TRBJ2-5 NA TRBV27 TGTGCCAGCATAGTTGAAGCCCCTCGGGAGACCCAGTACTTC CASIVEAPRETQYF
NA TRBJ2-3 NA TRBV5-4 TGTGCCAGCAGCGAGAGGGGGGGCACAGATACGCAGTATTTT CASSERGGTDTQYF
NA TRBJ1-4 NA TRBV6-5 TGTGCCAGCAGTTACGGCAGGGCGGGTGAAAAACTGTTTTTT CASSYGRAGEKLFF
TRBD1 TRBJ1-2 NA TRBV6-5 TGTGCCAGCAGTGGCGGGACAGGGAGTTTCGGCTACACCTTC CASSGGTGSFGYTF
TRBD1 TRBJ1-2 NA TRBV27 TGTGCCAGCAGTTTTGGTGGGACAGGGGGCATCTATGGTTACACCTTC CASSFGGTGGIYGYTF
NA TRBJ1-5 NA TRBV4-1 TGCGCCAGCAGCCAAGTACGGGGCGAGTCCCAGCATTTT CASSQVRGESQHF
NA TRBJ2-2 medium-sized TRBV14 TGTGCCAGCAGCCAACAATGGGACGGCGGGGAGCTGTTTTTT CASSQQWDGGELFF
NA TRBJ2-7 NA TRBV14 TGTGCCAGCAGCCCGGGACCCGTAGCCTACGAGCAGTACTTC CASSPGPVAYEQYF
TRBD1 TRBJ1-2 NA TRBV9 TGTGCCAGCAGCGACAGGGGGTCGGCCTATGGCTACACCTTC CASSDRGSAYGYTF
NA TRBJ2-7 NA TRBV11-2 TGTGCCAGCAGCTTAAACAGGATTTCCTACGAGCAGTACTTC CASSLNRISYEQYF
NA TRBJ2-2 few TRBV11-3 TGTGCCAGCAGCCTAAATACAGGGTTTGCCGGGGAGCTGTTTTTT CASSLNTGFAGELFF
NA TRBJ2-6 NA TRBV19 TGTGCCAGTGCCACGGCCACTGGGGCCAACGTCCTGACTTTC CASATATGANVLTF
TRBD1 TRBJ1-6 NA TRBV6-6 TGTGCCAGCAGCCAGGGGGGGTTCTCACCCCTCCACTTT CASSQGGFSPLHF
TRBD2 TRBJ2-3 few TRBV4-3 TGCGCCAGCAGCCAAGATCCAGCGGGGGGCCTCAAGGATACGCAGTATTTT CASSQDPAGGLKDTQYF
NA TRBJ1-1 NA TRBV9 TGTGCCAGCAGCGTAGAAACAGGGCGGTACACTGAAGCTTTCTTT CASSVETGRYTEAFF
NA TRBJ2-3 few TRBV12-5 TGTGCTAGTGGTTTGTCGGGGGCCTTGAGTACAGATACGCAGTATTTT CASGLSGALSTDTQYF
NA TRBJ2-2 NA TRBV2 TGTGCCAGCAGGGAACAGGGTATCGGTACCGGGGAGCTGTTTTTT CASREQGIGTGELFF
NA TRBJ2-1 NA TRBV19 TGTGCCAGCCGAGGGGGAACCTACAATGAGCAGTTCTTC CASRGGTYNEQFF
NA TRBJ2-4 few TRBV11-2 TGTGCCAGCAGCTTTAGACGGGGGCAGGACATTCAGTACTTC CASSFRRGQDIQYF
TRBD1 TRBJ1-1 few TRBV29-1 TGCAGCGGGCTCGGACAGGGGAACACTGAAGCTTTCTTT CSGLGQGNTEAFF
NA TRBJ2-1 NA TRBV25-1 TGTGCCAGCAGGGGGAACTGGCACAATGAGCAGTTCTTC CASRGNWHNEQFF
NA TRBJ2-3 once TRBV5-1 TGCGCCAGCAGCTTGTTCGGTTCAGCGAGCACAGATACGCAGTATTTT CASSLFGSASTDTQYF
TRBD1 TRBJ2-7 few TRBV9 TGTGCCAGCAGCGTTGAACAGGGGCGCGAGCAGTACTTC CASSVEQGREQYF
NA TRBJ1-5 NA TRBV29-1 TGCAGCGTACTAACAGGGAGTCAGCCCCAGCATTTT CSVLTGSQPQHF
NA TRBJ1-2 NA TRBV5-1 TGCGCCAGCAGCTCTTCAGCCGCTAACTATGGCTACACCTTC CASSSSAANYGYTF
TRBD1 TRBJ1-4 few TRBV5-4 TGTGCCAGCAGCTTGGACGGGACAGGGGATGAAAAACTGTTTTTT CASSLDGTGDEKLFF
NA TRBJ2-5 NA TRBV4-3 TGCGCCAGCAGCCAAGTCGCAGGGCAAGCGGAGACCCAGTACTTC CASSQVAGQAETQYF